Listed below are T cell receptor beta chains from one sample, sequenced in a study of cytomegalovirus exposure and HLA in healthy donors. Sequenced by immunoSEQ multiplex PCR; TCRdb stores in-frame clones only, minus some. The top ten hold approximately 4% of the sample, which has about 35,000 clones, around 80% seen once. The material sequenced was PBMCs. The receptor source for this set is a woman under 30 in good health and CMV-seronegative. CDR3s include the opening cysteine and the closing phenylalanine or tryptophan. The D gene is left open where the match is weak. Clone size is stated in some rows and not others, as once, few, many or a class when expanded.

V gene,clone size,J gene,D gene,CDR3 protein,CDR3 DNA
TRBV6-5,NA,TRBJ2-1,NA,CASSYLAHREQFF,TGTGCCAGCAGTTACTTGGCTCATCGTGAGCAGTTCTTC
TRBV6-5,NA,TRBJ2-4,NA,CASSYLQGGNIQYF,TGTGCCAGCAGTTATCTCCAGGGGGGAAACATTCAGTACTTC
TRBV28,NA,TRBJ2-1,NA,CASSTTDEQFF,TGTGCCAGCAGTACCACGGATGAGCAGTTCTTC
TRBV27,NA,TRBJ2-7,TRBD1,CASSLWDSGTGYGEQYF,TGTGCCAGCAGTTTGTGGGATTCCGGGACAGGGTACGGCGAGCAGTACTTC
TRBV29-1,NA,TRBJ2-4,NA,CSVEDRSLAKNIQYF,TGCAGCGTTGAGGACAGAAGTCTAGCCAAAAACATTCAGTACTTC
TRBV28,NA,TRBJ2-7,NA,CASSGREWGTNYEQYF,TGTGCCAGCAGTGGCCGGGAATGGGGTACTAACTACGAGCAGTACTTC
TRBV4-1,NA,TRBJ2-1,NA,CASSQATGDNEQFF,TGCGCCAGCAGCCAAGCAACGGGGGACAATGAGCAGTTCTTC
TRBV6-5,once,TRBJ2-7,TRBD1,CASSYRDRRSYEQYF,TGTGCCAGCAGTTACCGGGACAGGCGCTCCTACGAGCAGTACTTC
TRBV15,few,TRBJ1-1,NA,CATSKGGAGGTEAFF,TGTGCCACCAGCAAAGGAGGGGCTGGCGGTACTGAAGCTTTCTTT
TRBV19,medium-sized,TRBJ2-2,TRBD1,CASSMTGANTGELFF,TGTGCCAGTAGTATGACAGGGGCGAACACCGGGGAGCTGTTTTTT
TRBV4-1,NA,TRBJ2-7,TRBD1,CASSQHGQASAYEQYF,TGCGCCAGCAGCCAACACGGACAGGCCTCAGCCTACGAGCAGTACTTC
TRBV6-4,NA,TRBJ2-3,TRBD2,CASSEAGGGTDTQYF,TGTGCCAGCAGTGAAGCGGGAGGGGGGACAGATACGCAGTATTTT
TRBV6-5,NA,TRBJ1-1,TRBD1,CASSPGTGSSEAFF,TGTGCCAGCAGTCCGGGGACAGGCTCCAGTGAAGCTTTCTTT
TRBV19,NA,TRBJ2-3,NA,CASSTDRSGTDTQYF,TGTGCCAGTAGTACTGACAGGTCCGGCACAGATACGCAGTATTTT
TRBV29-1,NA,TRBJ2-5,TRBD2,CSVMGLAGGPHETQYF,TGCAGCGTTATGGGACTAGCGGGAGGTCCGCACGAGACCCAGTACTTC
TRBV11-2,NA,TRBJ2-3,TRBD2,CASSRLAGGTDTQYF,TGTGCCAGCAGCCGGCTAGCGGGGGGTACAGATACGCAGTATTTT
TRBV7-2,NA,TRBJ2-7,NA,CASSLYPATYEQYF,TGTGCCAGCAGCTTATATCCAGCGACCTACGAGCAGTACTTC
TRBV25-1,NA,TRBJ1-1,NA,CASSIDSRNTEAFF,TGTGCCAGCAGTATTGACAGTAGGAACACTGAAGCTTTCTTT
TRBV5-1,NA,TRBJ2-7,NA,CASSFSSYEQYF,TGCGCCAGCAGCTTTAGCAGCTACGAGCAGTACTTC
TRBV7-9,NA,TRBJ2-3,NA,CASSLRISTDTQYF,TGTGCCAGCAGCCTACGAATTAGCACAGATACGCAGTATTTT
TRBV7-3,NA,TRBJ2-3,TRBD2,CASSPGGLAGSDTQYF,TGTGCCAGCAGCCCCGGCGGACTAGCGGGTTCAGATACGCAGTATTTT
TRBV7-7,NA,TRBJ2-1,TRBD1,CASSVGQGVYNEQFF,TGTGCCAGCAGCGTCGGACAGGGGGTCTACAATGAGCAGTTCTTC
TRBV5-1,NA,TRBJ1-1,NA,CASSLAGETEAFF,TGCGCCAGCAGCTTGGCCGGGGAGACTGAAGCTTTCTTT
TRBV19,NA,TRBJ2-5,NA,CASSSGFETQYF,TGTGCCAGTAGTTCAGGGTTTGAGACCCAGTACTTC
TRBV4-3,NA,TRBJ2-7,TRBD1,CASSQDPGTGTYEQYF,TGCGCCAGCAGCCAAGACCCGGGGACAGGGACCTACGAGCAGTACTTC
TRBV6-4,once,TRBJ2-3,TRBD1,CASSGTGGGDTQYF,TGTGCCAGCAGTGGGACAGGGGGCGGAGATACGCAGTATTTT
TRBV5-3,NA,TRBJ2-5,NA,CARSLLTNHQETQYF,TGTGCCAGAAGCTTGTTGACTAACCATCAAGAGACCCAGTACTTC
TRBV5-1,once,TRBJ2-3,TRBD2,CASNVWGGDVTSGATAVTQYF,TGCGCCAGCAACGTCTGGGGGGGGGATGTGACTAGCGGGGCCACCGCGGTTACGCAGTATTTT
TRBV29-1,NA,TRBJ1-5,NA,CSVSQNQNQPQHF,TGCAGCGTTTCCCAAAACCAGAATCAGCCCCAGCATTTT
TRBV9,NA,TRBJ2-7,TRBD2,CASSVAGGPSGYEQYF,TGTGCCAGCAGCGTGGCGGGAGGGCCGTCCGGATACGAGCAGTACTTC
TRBV18,NA,TRBJ1-4,NA,CASSPPVWDKENEKLFF,TGTGCCAGCTCACCACCGGTCTGGGACAAAGAGAATGAAAAACTGTTTTTT
TRBV7-6,NA,TRBJ2-1,TRBD2,CASSLIGTSGGEQFF,TGTGCCAGCAGCTTAATCGGGACTAGCGGGGGGGAGCAGTTCTTC
TRBV7-2,NA,TRBJ2-1,NA,CASSSSTEREQFF,TGTGCCAGCAGCTCCTCGACTGAGAGGGAGCAGTTCTTC
TRBV5-4,NA,TRBJ1-1,NA,CASSLAVGVGTEAFF,TGTGCCAGCAGCTTGGCCGTCGGGGTTGGGACTGAAGCTTTCTTT
TRBV28,NA,TRBJ2-7,TRBD1,CASTLLWDRGSEQYF,TGTGCCAGCACCCTCCTCTGGGACAGGGGCAGCGAGCAGTACTTC
TRBV6-5,NA,TRBJ2-7,NA,CASRLSGFAYEQYF,TGTGCCAGCAGGCTGAGCGGATTTGCCTACGAGCAGTACTTC
TRBV9,NA,TRBJ2-1,TRBD2,CASTNSPRAGTYNEQFF,TGTGCCAGCACCAATTCCCCAAGAGCGGGAACCTACAATGAGCAGTTCTTC
TRBV9,few,TRBJ2-1,TRBD2,CASSPSGYPIEQFF,TGTGCCAGCAGCCCTAGCGGTTACCCCATTGAGCAGTTCTTC
TRBV27,NA,TRBJ2-5,TRBD2,CASSLFSGGKETQYF,TGTGCCAGCAGTTTATTTTCGGGGGGAAAAGAGACCCAGTACTTC
TRBV29-1,NA,TRBJ1-2,NA,CSVLSRANYGYTF,TGCAGCGTTCTGTCGAGAGCTAACTATGGCTACACCTTC
TRBV5-6,NA,TRBJ1-3,NA,CASSLAAQGAGNTIYF,TGTGCCAGCAGCTTGGCCGCCCAGGGCGCTGGAAACACCATATATTTT
TRBV7-2,once,TRBJ2-5,TRBD2,CASSYGLAETQYF,TGTGCCAGCAGCTACGGACTAGCGGAGACCCAGTACTTC
TRBV2,NA,TRBJ2-5,TRBD1,CASTENTGAQYF,TGTGCCAGCACCGAGAACACAGGGGCCCAGTACTTC
TRBV5-1,NA,TRBJ2-5,NA,CASSLQETQYF,TGCGCCAGCAGCCTCCAAGAGACCCAGTACTTC
TRBV27,NA,TRBJ2-7,TRBD1,CASSRGGQAYEQYF,TGTGCCAGCTCGCGAGGGGGACAGGCCTACGAGCAGTACTTC
TRBV5-1,NA,TRBJ2-5,NA,CASSLGDQGLETQYF,TGCGCCAGCAGCTTGGGGGATCAGGGGTTGGAGACCCAGTACTTC
TRBV7-2,NA,TRBJ2-3,NA,CASSLRRGPRTDTQYF,TGTGCCAGCAGCTTAAGGCGGGGGCCCCGCACAGATACGCAGTATTTT
TRBV11-2,NA,TRBJ2-2,TRBD2,CASSFLSGLAGGRDGELFF,TGTGCCAGCAGCTTTCTCTCCGGGCTAGCGGGGGGGCGTGACGGGGAGCTGTTTTTT
TRBV18,few,TRBJ2-1,NA,CASSPPLGWAGYNEQFF,TGTGCCAGCTCACCACCGTTGGGTTGGGCAGGCTACAATGAGCAGTTCTTC
TRBV2,NA,TRBJ1-2,NA,CASRQRSDPSRGYTF,TGTGCCAGCAGACAACGATCTGACCCCTCGAGGGGCTACACCTTC
TRBV5-1,NA,TRBJ2-5,TRBD2,CASSLVTSGGPYQETQYF,TGCGCCAGCAGCTTGGTGACTAGCGGGGGGCCGTACCAAGAGACCCAGTACTTC